The 6 T cell receptor beta chains presented below share a single source sample, sequenced in a study of beta chain features in type 1 diabetes. Since all of the isolated RNA was reverse transcribed, expressed TCRB transcripts were what got sequenced. Some clones are missing from TCRdb's copy, which holds only in-frame ones; the method was immunoSEQ multiplex PCR. Among some 500,000 clones listed, roughly 11% were seen once. Input material: naive CD4+ T cells from blood. These receptors came from a woman aged 18-29 years in good health.

This chain uses TRBV27 with TRBJ2-1, with D unclear. V was cut by 1 base and J by 8 bases, with 12 bases left in between. The CDR3 totals 14 residues. Germline-derived CDR1 and CDR2 are MNHEY and SMNVEV (reference sequence). Here the CDR3 reads CASSLFRPRDEQFF. The DNA for the CDR3 is TGTGCCAGCAGTTTATTCCGCCCCCGCGATGAGCAGTTCTTC.

This clone was seen a handful of times. V is TRBV7-2 and J is TRBJ2-7; no reliable D call. Germline V gives CDR1 SGHTA, CDR2 FQGNSA. Trimming removed 4 bases from V and 2 bases from J, with 9 bases in between. CDR3 length equals 13 residues. The CDR3 loop reads CASSSGQTYEQYV. In nucleotides, the CDR3 is TGTGCCAGCAGCTCTGGGCAGACCTACGAGCAGTACGTC.

This clone was observed a single time. This sequence joins TRBV27 and TRBJ2-5; D is perhaps TRBD1 or TRBD2 (5 bases each). Germline V gives CDR1 MNHEY, CDR2 SMNVEV (reference sequence). Deletions cut 5 bases from V and 1 base from J, with 11 bases between. The CDR3 runs to 14 residues. CDR3 loop: CASSPGQIQETQYF. CDR3 DNA: TGTGCCAGCAGTCCGGGGCAGATCCAAGAGACCCAGTACTTC.

This chain connects TRBV9 to TRBJ2-1; 9 nucleotides agree with TRBD2. V shed 4 bases and J 4 bases; nucleotides not matched to a gene: 9. This CDR3 spans 16 amino acids. Germline CDR1 reads SGDLS; CDR2 reads YYNGEE. CDR3 bases: TGTGCCAGCAGCCCGAGTGGCGGGAGGGCGTACAATGAGCAGTTCTTC. Its protein is CASSPSGGRAYNEQFF.

This chain uses TRBV23-1 with TRBJ2-7, with 7 bases that match TRBD1. TRBV23-1 is annotated as an ORF whose role is uncertain. This CDR3 comprises 16 residues. V gave up 6 bases and J gave up 0 bases; unmatched junction bases: 11. CDR3 amino acids: CASSKPTGVGSYEQYV. The CDR3 nucleotides read TGCGCCAGCAGCAAACCCACAGGGGTTGGCTCCTACGAGCAGTACGTC.

The rearrangement links TRBV12-5 to TRBJ1-1, with TRBD1 matching over 8 bases. The germline gives CDR1 LGHNT, CDR2 FRNRAP. The CDR3 totals 14 residues. V was clipped by 6 bases and J by 7 bases; unmatched bases: 10. CDR3 bases: TGTGCTAGTGGCCTCGGGACAGGCGTCCTTGAAGCTTTCTTT. Protein product: CASGLGTGVLEAFF.